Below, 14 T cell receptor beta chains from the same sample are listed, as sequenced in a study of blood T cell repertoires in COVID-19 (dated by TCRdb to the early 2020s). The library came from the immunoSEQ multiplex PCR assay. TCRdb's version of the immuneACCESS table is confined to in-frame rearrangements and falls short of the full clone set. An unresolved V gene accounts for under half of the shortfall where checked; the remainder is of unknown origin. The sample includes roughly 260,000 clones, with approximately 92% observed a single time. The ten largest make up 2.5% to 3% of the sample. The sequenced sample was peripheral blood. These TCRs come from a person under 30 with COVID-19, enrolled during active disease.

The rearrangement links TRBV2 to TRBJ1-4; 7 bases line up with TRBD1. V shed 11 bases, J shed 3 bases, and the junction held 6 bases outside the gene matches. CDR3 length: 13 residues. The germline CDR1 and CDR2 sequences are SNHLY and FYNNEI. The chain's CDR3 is CASQGDANEKLFF. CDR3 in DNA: TGTGCCTCTCAGGGGGATGCTAATGAAAAACTGTTTTTT.

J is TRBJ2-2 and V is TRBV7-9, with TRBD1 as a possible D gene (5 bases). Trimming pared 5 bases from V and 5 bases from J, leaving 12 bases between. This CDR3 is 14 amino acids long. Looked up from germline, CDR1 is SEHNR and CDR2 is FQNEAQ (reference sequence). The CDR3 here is CASSVDRDTGELFF. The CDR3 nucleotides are TGTGCCAGCAGCGTTGACAGAGATACCGGGGAGCTGTTTTTT.

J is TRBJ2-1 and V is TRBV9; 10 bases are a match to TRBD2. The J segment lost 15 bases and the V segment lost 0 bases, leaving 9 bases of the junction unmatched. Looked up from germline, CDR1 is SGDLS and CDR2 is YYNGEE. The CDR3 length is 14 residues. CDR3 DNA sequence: TGTGCCAGCAGCGTAGACCTAGCGGGAGAGGTGCGGTTCTTC. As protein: CASSVDLAGEVRFF.

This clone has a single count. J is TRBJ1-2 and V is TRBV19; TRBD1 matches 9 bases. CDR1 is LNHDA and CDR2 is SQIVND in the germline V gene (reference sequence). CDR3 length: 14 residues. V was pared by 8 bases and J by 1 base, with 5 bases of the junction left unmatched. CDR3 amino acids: CASSAGQGNYGYTF. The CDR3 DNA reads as TGTGCCAGTTCCGCGGGACAGGGTAACTATGGCTACACCTTC.

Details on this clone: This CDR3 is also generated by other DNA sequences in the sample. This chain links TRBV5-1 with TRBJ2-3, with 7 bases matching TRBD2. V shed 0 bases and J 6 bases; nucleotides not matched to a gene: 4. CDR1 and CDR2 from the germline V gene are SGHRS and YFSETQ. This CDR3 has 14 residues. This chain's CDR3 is CASSLEGGEDTQYF. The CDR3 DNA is TGCGCCAGCAGCTTGGAGGGAGGGGAGGATACGCAGTATTTT.

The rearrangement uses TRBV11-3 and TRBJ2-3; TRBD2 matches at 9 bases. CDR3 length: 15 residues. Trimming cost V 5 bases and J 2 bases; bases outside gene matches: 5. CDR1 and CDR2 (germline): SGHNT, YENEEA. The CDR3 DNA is TGTGCCAGCAGCCCCATAGCGGGAGTCACAGATACGCAGTATTTT. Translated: CASSPIAGVTDTQYF.

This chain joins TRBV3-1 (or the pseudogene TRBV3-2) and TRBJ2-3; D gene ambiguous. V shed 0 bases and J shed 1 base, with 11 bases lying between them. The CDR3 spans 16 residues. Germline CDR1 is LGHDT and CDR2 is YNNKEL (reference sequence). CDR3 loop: CASSQEKYGRTDTQYF. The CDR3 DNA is TGTGCCAGCAGCCAAGAAAAGTACGGTCGCACAGATACGCAGTATTTT.

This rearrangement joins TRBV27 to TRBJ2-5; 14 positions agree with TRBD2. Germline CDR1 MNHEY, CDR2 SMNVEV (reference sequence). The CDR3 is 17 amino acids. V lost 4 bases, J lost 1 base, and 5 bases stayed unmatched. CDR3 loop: CASSSTSGRDFQETQYF. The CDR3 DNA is TGTGCCAGCAGTTCGACTAGCGGGAGGGACTTCCAAGAGACCCAGTACTTC.

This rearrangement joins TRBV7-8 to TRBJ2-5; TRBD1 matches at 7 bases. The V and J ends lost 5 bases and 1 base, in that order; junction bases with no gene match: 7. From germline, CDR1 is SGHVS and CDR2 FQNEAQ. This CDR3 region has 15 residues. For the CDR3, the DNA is TGTGCCAGCAGCCCGGGACAGATTATCCAAGAGACCCAGTACTTC. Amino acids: CASSPGQIIQETQYF.

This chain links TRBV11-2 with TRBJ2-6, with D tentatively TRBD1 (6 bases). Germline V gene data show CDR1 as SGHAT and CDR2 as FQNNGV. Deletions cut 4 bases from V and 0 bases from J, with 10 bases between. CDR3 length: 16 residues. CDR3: CASSSRGSSGANVLTF. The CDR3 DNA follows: TGTGCCAGCAGCTCCAGGGGTAGCTCTGGGGCCAACGTCCTGACTTTC.

The CDR3 sequence: CASSLVLGELFF. CDR3 DNA sequence: TGTGCCAGCAGCTTAGTCCTAGGGGAGCTGTTTTTT. The rearrangement joins TRBV7-9 to TRBJ2-2; D remains ambiguous. This CDR3 has 12 amino acids. The V and J ends lost 1 base and 8 bases respectively, with 5 bases between them. CDR1 is SEHNR, CDR2 FQNEAQ, per germline (reference sequence). The full variable domain, with the rest looked up from reference TRBV7-9 and TRBJ2-2, is DTGVSQNPRHKITKRGQNVTFRCDPISEHNRLYWYRQTLGQGPEFLTYFQNEAQLEKSRLLSDRFSAERPKGSFSTLEIQRTEQGDSAMYLCASSLVLGELFFGEGSRLTVL.

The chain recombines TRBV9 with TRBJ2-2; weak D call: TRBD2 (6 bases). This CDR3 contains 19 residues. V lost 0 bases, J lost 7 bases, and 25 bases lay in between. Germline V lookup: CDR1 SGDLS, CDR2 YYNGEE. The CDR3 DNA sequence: TGTGCCAGCAGCGTAGATAACACGCCCGGGACTTCGGGGGTCGGGGAGCTGTTTTTT. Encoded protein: CASSVDNTPGTSGVGELFF.

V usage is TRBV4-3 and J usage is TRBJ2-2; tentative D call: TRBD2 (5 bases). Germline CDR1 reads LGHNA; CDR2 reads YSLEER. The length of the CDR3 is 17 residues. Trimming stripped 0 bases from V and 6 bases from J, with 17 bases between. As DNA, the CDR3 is TGCGCCAGCAGCCAAGAAATAGGTGGGAGTTGGGCCGGGGAGCTGTTTTTT. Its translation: CASSQEIGGSWAGELFF.

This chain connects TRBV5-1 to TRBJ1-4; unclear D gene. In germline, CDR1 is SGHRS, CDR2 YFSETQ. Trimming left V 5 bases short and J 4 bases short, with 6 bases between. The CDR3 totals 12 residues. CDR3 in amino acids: CASRANNEKLFF. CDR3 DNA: TGCGCCAGCAGAGCGAATAATGAAAAACTGTTTTTT.